The 30 T cell receptor beta chains listed next were all sequenced from one sample in a study of blood T cell repertoires in COVID-19. The assay was immunoSEQ multiplex PCR, and TCRdb's table has in-frame clones only and misses some. The data show nearly 80,000 clones, approximately 78% seen once. Sample: peripheral blood. The receptors come from a woman between 65 and 79 years old with acute or convalescent COVID-19.

The genes are TRBV5-4 and TRBJ1-1; 8 bases line up with TRBD1. Germline V CDR1 and CDR2: SGHNT, YYREEE (reference sequence). V was clipped by 2 bases and J by 3 bases; unmatched bases: 3. The CDR3 has 14 amino acids. CDR3 sequence: CASSLQTGDTEAFF. The CDR3 DNA is TGTGCCAGCAGCTTACAGACAGGGGACACTGAAGCTTTCTTT. Drawing the rest from reference TRBV5-4 and TRBJ1-1, the complete variable domain is ETGVTQSPTHLIKTRGQQVTLRCSSQSGHNTVSWYQQALGQGPQFIFQYYREEENGRGNFPPRFSGLQFPNYSSELNVNALELDDSALYLCASSLQTGDTEAFFGQGTRLTVV.

The rearrangement joins TRBV12-3 or TRBV12-4 to TRBJ1-2; D ambiguous. The V gene lost 5 bases and the J gene lost 8 bases, with 12 bases spanning the gap. The CDR3 is made up of 12 amino acids. CDR3: CASSLDIGGYTF. CDR3 sequence (DNA): TGTGCCAGCAGTCTCGACATAGGCGGCTACACCTTC.

The chain is built from TRBV7-3 and TRBJ2-1; maybe TRBD2 (6 bases). The germline CDR1 and CDR2 sequences are SGHTA and FQGTGA. CDR3 length: 13 residues. Trimming removed 1 base from V and 6 bases from J, with 7 bases in between. CDR3 protein: CASSLSGANEQFF. CDR3 DNA sequence: TGTGCCAGCAGCTTAAGCGGGGCCAATGAGCAGTTCTTC.

The rearrangement joins TRBV5-1 to TRBJ1-6; 8 bases are a match to TRBD1. The CDR3 covers 15 residues. V shed 3 bases, J shed 6 bases, and the junction held 5 bases outside the gene matches. CDR1 and CDR2 (germline): SGHRS, YFSETQ. The CDR3 bases are TGCGCCAGCAGCTCAGACAGGGGCGGTAATTCACCCCTCCACTTT. This gives the protein CASSSDRGGNSPLHF.

This sequence joins TRBV2 and TRBJ2-3; D remains ambiguous. Between the trimmed V and J ends, which lost 2 bases and 7 bases, there was a span of 4 bases. The V gene's germline CDR1 is SNHLY and CDR2 FYNNEI. This CDR3 is built from 11 residues. This CDR3 reads CASSEFNTQYF. CDR3 nucleotide sequence: TGTGCCAGCAGTGAATTTAATACGCAGTATTTT.

The chain joins TRBV29-1 to TRBJ2-1; 7 nucleotides align to TRBD2. The CDR3 contains 13 residues. The trim removed 4 bases at V and 5 bases at J, leaving 5 bases unmatched. CDR1 and CDR2 (germline): SQVTM, ANQGSEA. The CDR3 nucleotides are TGCAGCGTTGGTACCGGGACTAACAATGAGCAGTTCTTC. This gives the protein CSVGTGTNNEQFF.

This chain uses TRBV3-1 (or the pseudogene TRBV3-2) with TRBJ1-4; TRBD1 is a possible D gene (5 bases). The CDR3 extends over 15 amino acids. V gave up 3 bases and J gave up 7 bases, with 15 bases separating them. CDR1 and CDR2 from the germline V gene are LGHDT and YNNKEL (reference sequence). The CDR3 loop reads CASSHQDITAEKLFF. CDR3 in DNA: TGTGCCAGCAGCCACCAGGACATAACTGCTGAAAAACTGTTTTTT.

The chain couples TRBV19 to TRBJ2-5, with 10 bases that match TRBD2. Germline assignment: CDR1 LNHDA and CDR2 SQIVND (reference sequence). The CDR3 contains 17 residues. With 4 bases clipped from V and 2 bases from J, the junction kept 10 bases outside the gene matches. The CDR3 DNA sequence: TGTGCCAGTAGTACGCCGGGACTAGCGTTGGGGCAAGAGACCCAGTACTTC. Protein sequence: CASSTPGLALGQETQYF.

The chain couples TRBV5-6 to TRBJ1-5; 7 bases match TRBD1. The CDR3 length is 14 residues. Germline-derived CDR1 and CDR2 are SGHDT and YYEEEE. V lost 4 bases, J lost 4 bases, and 5 bases stayed unmatched. The CDR3 DNA is TGTGCCAGCAGCCGACAGGGAGTAAATCAGCCCCAGCATTTT. This encodes CASSRQGVNQPQHF.

The genes are TRBV5-4 and TRBJ2-3, with TRBD1 identical over 10 bases. Germline CDR1 and CDR2: SGHNT and YYREEE (reference sequence). V shed 1 base, J shed 2 bases, and the junction held 4 bases outside the gene matches. The CDR3 loop spans 16 amino acids. CDR3 bases: TGTGCCAGCAGCTTGAGAGGGACAGGGGCCACAGATACGCAGTATTTT. Translation gives CASSLRGTGATDTQYF.

The chain employs TRBV5-1 and TRBJ2-1, with D perhaps TRBD2 (6 bases). This CDR3 region has 15 residues. Germline-derived CDR1 and CDR2 are SGHRS and YFSETQ. The V end was cut by 4 bases, the J end by 7 bases, with 18 bases between. CDR3: CASSPVPGAGNEQFF. The CDR3 nucleotides are TGCGCCAGCAGCCCTGTCCCCGGGGCGGGGAATGAGCAGTTCTTC.

The chain links TRBV5-1 to TRBJ2-1, with 9 positions matching TRBD2. This CDR3 region has 16 residues. The ends lost 3 bases at V and 4 bases at J; junction bases unmatched: 8. Germline CDR1 is SGHRS and CDR2 is YFSETQ. The CDR3 DNA sequence: TGCGCCAGCAGCTCCGTGACTAGCGGAGATTACAATGAGCAGTTCTTC. This translates into CASSSVTSGDYNEQFF. Full variable domain (remainder filled in from reference TRBV5-1 and TRBJ2-1): KAGVTQTPRYLIKTRGQQVTLSCSPISGHRSVSWYQQTPGQGLQFLFEYFSETQRNKGNFPGRFSGRQFSNSRSEMNVSTLELGDSALYLCASSSVTSGDYNEQFFGPGTRLTVL.

V and J are TRBV11-3 and TRBJ2-7; perhaps TRBD2 as D (6 bases). The CDR3 runs 15 residues. The germline CDR1 and CDR2 sequences are SGHNT and YENEEA. V gave up 2 bases and J gave up 3 bases, with 14 bases separating them. DNA of the CDR3: TGTGCCAGCAGCTTAAAGGAGGGACCTAACTACGAGCAGTACTTC. Its protein product is CASSLKEGPNYEQYF. The whole variable domain, filled in from reference TRBV11-3 and TRBJ2-7, reads EAGVVQSPRYKIIEKKQPVAFWCNPISGHNTLYWYLQNLGQGPELLIRYENEEAVDDSQLPKDRFSAERLKGVDSTLKIQPAELGDSAVYLCASSLKEGPNYEQYFGPGTRLTVT.

The chain carries TRBV7-2 and TRBJ2-5, with D perhaps TRBD2 (5 bases). This CDR3 comprises 13 residues. Trimming cost V 1 base and J 4 bases, with 7 bases left between them. CDR1 and CDR2 (germline): SGHTA, FQGNSA. CDR3 nucleotides: TGTGCCAGCAGCTTAGGCGGGCCAGAGACCCAGTACTTC. It translates to CASSLGGPETQYF. The variable domain in full, with the rest retrieved from reference TRBV7-2 and TRBJ2-5, is GAGVSQSPSNKVTEKGKDVELRCDPISGHTALYWYRQSLGQGLEFLIYFQGNSAPDKSGLPSDRFSAERTGGSVSTLTIQRTQQEDSAVYLCASSLGGPETQYFGPGTRLLVL.

V gene TRBV6-5 combines with J gene TRBJ2-1, with 14 nucleotides matching TRBD2. Trimming removed 6 bases from V and 6 bases from J; junction bases left unmatched: 1. The CDR3 covers 14 residues. Germline V gene data show CDR1 as MNHEY and CDR2 as SVGAGI. The CDR3 sequence is CASRTSGRGNEQFF. The DNA for the CDR3 is TGTGCCAGCAGGACTAGCGGGAGGGGCAATGAGCAGTTCTTC.

This clone has just a few counts. The chain uses TRBV3-1 (or the pseudogene TRBV3-2) and TRBJ1-5, with D perhaps matching TRBD1 (6 bases). Germline V gives CDR1 LGHDT, CDR2 YNNKEL (reference sequence). The CDR3 is 15 residues long. The ends were cut back, 3 bases at V and 4 bases at J, with 13 bases in the middle. The CDR3 DNA sequence: TGTGCCAGCAGCCACTCGGGGACACGTAATCAGCCCCAGCATTTT. Protein: CASSHSGTRNQPQHF.

V gene TRBV7-2 combines with J gene TRBJ1-5; perhaps TRBD1 as D (6 bases). The length of the CDR3 is 15 residues. Germline V gene data show CDR1 as SGHTA and CDR2 as FQGNSA. Deletions cut 5 bases from V and 4 bases from J, with 15 bases between. CDR3 in amino acids: CASSLMDSRNQPQHF. CDR3 DNA: TGTGCCAGCAGCCTCATGGACAGCCGTAATCAGCCCCAGCATTTT. The complete variable domain, with remaining parts taken from reference TRBV7-2 and TRBJ1-5, reads GAGVSQSPSNKVTEKGKDVELRCDPISGHTALYWYRQSLGQGLEFLIYFQGNSAPDKSGLPSDRFSAERTGGSVSTLTIQRTQQEDSAVYLCASSLMDSRNQPQHFGDGTRLSIL.

This sequence joins TRBV27 and TRBJ2-2; TRBD1 matches at 9 bases. The V gene end was trimmed by 0 bases and the J gene end by 4 bases; junction bases not matched to a gene: 3. Germline CDR1 and CDR2: MNHEY and SMNVEV (reference sequence). The CDR3 extends over 16 amino acids. CDR3 bases: TGTGCCAGCAGTTTATCGGGACAGGGATTCACCGGGGAGCTGTTTTTT. Amino acids: CASSLSGQGFTGELFF.

The rearrangement joins TRBV7-9 to TRBJ2-7; possibly TRBD2 for D (5 bases). From germline, CDR1 is SEHNR and CDR2 FQNEAQ (reference sequence). V lost 1 base, J lost 0 bases, and 16 bases lay in between. This CDR3 has 17 residues. This CDR3 is CASSLGIHSEGSYEQYF. Here the CDR3 DNA reads TGTGCCAGCAGCTTAGGGATTCACTCCGAGGGCTCCTACGAGCAGTACTTC.

The rearrangement links TRBV5-4 to TRBJ1-2; 7 bases match TRBD1. CDR3 length equals 17 residues. From germline, CDR1 is SGHNT and CDR2 YYREEE (reference sequence). J gave up 0 bases and V 0 bases, and 8 bases lay outside the gene matches. The CDR3 reads CASSLEGQATANYGYTF. DNA for the CDR3: TGTGCCAGCAGCTTGGAAGGACAGGCGACCGCTAACTATGGCTACACCTTC. Full variable domain (missing parts from reference TRBV5-4 and TRBJ1-2): ETGVTQSPTHLIKTRGQQVTLRCSSQSGHNTVSWYQQALGQGPQFIFQYYREEENGRGNFPPRFSGLQFPNYSSELNVNALELDDSALYLCASSLEGQATANYGYTFGSGTRLTVV.

Turning to this clone: An end of the junction differs from the germline gene, which may be a read error. This sequence joins TRBV2 and TRBJ2-5, with a tentative D call TRBD1 (6 bases). Germline V gives CDR1 SNHLY, CDR2 FYNNEI. The CDR3 consists of 13 residues. The CDR3 sequence is CASREGQQETQYF. For the CDR3, the DNA is TGTGCCAGCAGGGAAGGACAGCAAGAGACCCAGTACTTC.

This clone occurred a few times. The chain employs TRBV19 and TRBJ2-3, with 9 bases identical to TRBD2. Germline CDR1 is LNHDA and CDR2 is SQIVND (reference sequence). CDR3 length equals 14 residues. The J segment lost 4 bases and the V segment lost 6 bases, leaving 5 bases of the junction unmatched. CDR3 loop: CASRSGRLADTQYF. CDR3 sequence (DNA): TGTGCCAGTAGGAGCGGGAGGCTAGCAGATACGCAGTATTTT.

This clone was counted once. The chain joins TRBV24-1 to TRBJ2-2; the match to TRBD2 covers 15 bases. The length of the CDR3 is 17 residues. Germline CDR1 KGHDR, CDR2 SFDVKD. With V trimmed by 6 bases and J by 6 bases, 7 bases remained unmatched. The CDR3 reads CATSKRGLAGGAGELFF. The CDR3 DNA sequence: TGTGCCACCAGTAAAAGAGGACTAGCGGGAGGGGCCGGGGAGCTGTTTTTT.

V gene TRBV18 combines with J gene TRBJ1-1; a weak D match, TRBD1 (5 bases). Per the germline V gene, CDR1 is KGHSH and CDR2 is LQKENI. V was cut by 3 bases and J by 1 base, with 9 bases left in between. The CDR3 extends over 14 amino acids. The CDR3 reads CASSPSQANTEAFF. The CDR3 region has the DNA TGTGCCAGCTCACCTTCACAGGCGAACACTGAAGCTTTCTTT.

The J gene is TRBJ2-3, the V gene TRBV7-2; 11 bases fit TRBD2. The germline V gene encodes CDR1 SGHTA and CDR2 FQGNSA. CDR3 length: 14 residues. After removal of 8 bases from V and 6 bases from J, the junction contained 7 bases not matched to a gene. DNA of the CDR3: TGTGCCAGCGTACAAACTAGCGGGAGTGATACGCAGTATTTT. It is translated as CASVQTSGSDTQYF.

The J gene is TRBJ1-2, the V gene TRBV2, with TRBD1 matching 8 bases. The CDR3 length is 16 residues. V was clipped by 3 bases and J by 0 bases; unmatched bases: 6. Germline V gene sequence: CDR1 SNHLY, CDR2 FYNNEI. The CDR3 here is CASSEIGTGPNYGYTF. The CDR3, as DNA: TGTGCCAGCAGTGAGATTGGGACAGGCCCTAACTATGGCTACACCTTC.

This clone was found once. V usage is TRBV18 and J usage is TRBJ1-2; 7 bases line up with TRBD1. The ends lost 2 bases at V and 2 bases at J; junction bases unmatched: 2. CDR3 length: 14 residues. Germline V lookup: CDR1 KGHSH, CDR2 LQKENI. The CDR3 loop reads CASSPTGANYGYTF. DNA for the CDR3: TGTGCCAGCTCACCAACAGGGGCCAACTATGGCTACACCTTC.

V is TRBV28 and J is TRBJ1-5; no definite D call. The length of the CDR3 is 13 residues. The V end was cut by 6 bases, the J end by 3 bases, with 9 bases between. CDR1 and CDR2 from the germline V gene are MDHEN and SYDVKM. This CDR3 is CASREQVNQPQHF. The CDR3 coding sequence is TGTGCCAGCAGAGAGCAGGTCAATCAGCCCCAGCATTTT.

The rearrangement links TRBV27 to TRBJ2-6; 9 positions match TRBD1. With V trimmed by 6 bases and J by 0 bases, 6 bases remained unmatched. Germline V gives CDR1 MNHEY, CDR2 SMNVEV (reference sequence). CDR3 length: 17 residues. The CDR3, as DNA: TGTGCCAGCAGCATCACAGGGGGCCTCTCTGGGGCCAACGTCCTGACTTTC. Protein: CASSITGGLSGANVLTF.

J is TRBJ2-2 and V is TRBV6-5, with D tentatively TRBD1 (6 bases). The CDR3 is 14 amino acids. The germline V gene encodes CDR1 MNHEY and CDR2 SVGAGI. The V end lost 4 bases, the J end lost 6 bases, and 12 bases lay between the germline ends. The CDR3 region has the DNA TGTGCCAGCAGTTGGAACAGGGAATCCGGGGAGCTGTTTTTT. Residues: CASSWNRESGELFF.